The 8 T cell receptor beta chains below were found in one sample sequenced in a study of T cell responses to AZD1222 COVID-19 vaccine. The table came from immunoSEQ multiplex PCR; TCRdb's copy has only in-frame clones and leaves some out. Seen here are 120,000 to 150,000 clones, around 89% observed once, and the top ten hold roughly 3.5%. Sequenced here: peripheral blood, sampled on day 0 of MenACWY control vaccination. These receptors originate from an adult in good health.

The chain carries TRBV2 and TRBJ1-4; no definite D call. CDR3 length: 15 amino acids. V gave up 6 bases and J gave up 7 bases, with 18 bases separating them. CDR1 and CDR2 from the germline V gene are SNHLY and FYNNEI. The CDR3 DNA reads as TGTGCCAGCAGGAGAAACGGGCGGGAGGCTGAAAAACTGTTTTTT. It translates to CASRRNGREAEKLFF. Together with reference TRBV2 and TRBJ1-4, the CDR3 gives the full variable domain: EPEVTQTPSHQVTQMGQEVILRCVPISNHLYFYWYRQILGQKVEFLVSFYNNEISEKSEIFDDQFSVERPDGSNFTLKIRSTKLEDSAMYFCASRRNGREAEKLFFGSGTQLSVL.

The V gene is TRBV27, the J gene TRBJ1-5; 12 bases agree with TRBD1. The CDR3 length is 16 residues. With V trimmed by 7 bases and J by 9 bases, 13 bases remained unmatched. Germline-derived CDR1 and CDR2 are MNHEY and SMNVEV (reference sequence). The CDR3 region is CASIPGQGANGTPQHF. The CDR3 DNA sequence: TGTGCCAGCATCCCGGGACAGGGGGCGAACGGGACGCCCCAGCATTTT.

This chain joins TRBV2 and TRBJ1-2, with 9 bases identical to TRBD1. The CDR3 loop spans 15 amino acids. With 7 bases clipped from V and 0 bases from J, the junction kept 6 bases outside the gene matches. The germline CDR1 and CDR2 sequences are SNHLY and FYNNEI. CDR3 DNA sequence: TGTGCCAGCACCAAGGGGACAGGGACTAACTATGGCTACACCTTC. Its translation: CASTKGTGTNYGYTF. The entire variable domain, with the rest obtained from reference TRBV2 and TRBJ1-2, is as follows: EPEVTQTPSHQVTQMGQEVILRCVPISNHLYFYWYRQILGQKVEFLVSFYNNEISEKSEIFDDQFSVERPDGSNFTLKIRSTKLEDSAMYFCASTKGTGTNYGYTFGSGTRLTVV.

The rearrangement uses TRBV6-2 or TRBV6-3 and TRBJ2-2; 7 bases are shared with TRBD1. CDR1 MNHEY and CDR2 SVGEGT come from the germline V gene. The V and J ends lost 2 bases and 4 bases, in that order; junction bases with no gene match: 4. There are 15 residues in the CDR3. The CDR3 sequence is CASSYPGQLTGELFF. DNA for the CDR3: TGTGCCAGCAGTTACCCGGGACAGCTCACCGGGGAGCTGTTTTTT.

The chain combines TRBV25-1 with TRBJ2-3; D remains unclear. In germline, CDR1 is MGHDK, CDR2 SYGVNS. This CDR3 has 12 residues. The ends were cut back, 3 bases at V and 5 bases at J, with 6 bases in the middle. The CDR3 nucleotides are TGTGCCAGCAGTGAGTGGGGAGATACGCAGTATTTT. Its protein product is CASSEWGDTQYF.

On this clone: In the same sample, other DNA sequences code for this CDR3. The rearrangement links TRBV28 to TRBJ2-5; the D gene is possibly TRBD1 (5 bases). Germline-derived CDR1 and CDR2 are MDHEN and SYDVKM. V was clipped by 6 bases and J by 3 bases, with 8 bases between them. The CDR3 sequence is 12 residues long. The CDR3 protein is CASSQGKETQYF. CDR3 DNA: TGTGCCAGCAGCCAGGGTAAAGAGACCCAGTACTTC.

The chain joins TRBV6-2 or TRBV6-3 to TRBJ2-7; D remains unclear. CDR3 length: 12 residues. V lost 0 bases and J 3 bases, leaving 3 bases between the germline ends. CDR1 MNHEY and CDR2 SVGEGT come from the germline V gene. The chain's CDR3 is CASSYSLYEQYF. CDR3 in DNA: TGTGCCAGCAGTTACTCCCTCTACGAGCAGTACTTC.

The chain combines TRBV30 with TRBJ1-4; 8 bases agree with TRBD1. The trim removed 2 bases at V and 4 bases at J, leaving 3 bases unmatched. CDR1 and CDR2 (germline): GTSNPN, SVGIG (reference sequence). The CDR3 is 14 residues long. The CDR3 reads CAWSRTGSNEKLFF. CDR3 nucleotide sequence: TGTGCCTGGAGTCGGACAGGGAGTAATGAAAAACTGTTTTTT.